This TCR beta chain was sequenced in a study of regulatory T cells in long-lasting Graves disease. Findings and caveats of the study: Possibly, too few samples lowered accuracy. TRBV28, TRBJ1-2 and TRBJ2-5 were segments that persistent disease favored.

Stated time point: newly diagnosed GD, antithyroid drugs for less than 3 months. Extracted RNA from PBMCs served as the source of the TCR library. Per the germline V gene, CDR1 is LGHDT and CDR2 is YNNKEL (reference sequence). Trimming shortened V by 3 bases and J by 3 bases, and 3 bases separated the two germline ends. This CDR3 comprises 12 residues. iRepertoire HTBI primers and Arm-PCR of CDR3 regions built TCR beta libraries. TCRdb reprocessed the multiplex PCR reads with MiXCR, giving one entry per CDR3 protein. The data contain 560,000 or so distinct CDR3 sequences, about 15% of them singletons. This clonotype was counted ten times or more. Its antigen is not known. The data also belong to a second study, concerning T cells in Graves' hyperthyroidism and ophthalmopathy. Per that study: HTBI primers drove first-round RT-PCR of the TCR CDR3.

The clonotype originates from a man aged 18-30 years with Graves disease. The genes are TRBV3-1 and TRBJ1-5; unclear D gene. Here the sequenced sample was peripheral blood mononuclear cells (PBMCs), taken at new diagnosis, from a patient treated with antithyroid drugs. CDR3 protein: CASSQDNQPQHF. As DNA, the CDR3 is TGTGCCAGCAGCCAGGACAATCAGCCCCAGCATTTT. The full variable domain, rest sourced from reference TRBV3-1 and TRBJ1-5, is DTAVSQTPKYLVTQMGNDKSIKCEQNLGHDTMYWYKQDSKKFLKIMFSYNNKELIINETVPNRFSPKSPDKAHLNLHINSLELGDSAVYFCASSQDNQPQHFGDGTRLSIL.